The 18 T cell receptor beta chains given below trace back to one sample, sequenced in a study of shared clonotypes between healthy human individuals. Clones were sequenced by immunoSEQ multiplex PCR, and TCRdb holds only the in-frame ones, with some missing. This sample carries 800,000 or so clones, 96% of them seen once, and the ten largest clones take around 0.25%. Cells designated naive CD8 were CD45RO-negative and were positively selected for CCR7, with terminally differentiated effector memory CD45RA+ cells excluded. Sequenced sample: naive CD8+ T cells sorted from blood. These receptor sequences come from a man aged 25-45 years in good health.

Note on this clone: This CDR3 is also generated by other DNA sequences in the sample. This chain joins TRBV29-1 and TRBJ2-2; 8 bases agree with TRBD1. Germline-derived CDR1 and CDR2 are SQVTM and ANQGSEA. The trim removed 6 bases at V and 0 bases at J, leaving 0 bases unmatched. The CDR3 covers 13 residues. DNA of the CDR3: TGCAGCGTGGGACAGGCGAACACCGGGGAGCTGTTTTTT. This encodes CSVGQANTGELFF.

V is TRBV29-1 and J is TRBJ2-1; TRBD2 agrees at 12 bases. The CDR3 totals 18 residues. Germline V gene sequence: CDR1 SQVTM, CDR2 ANQGSEA. Unmatched junction bases numbered 13, after V lost 3 bases and J lost 4 bases. In DNA form, the CDR3 reads TGCAGCGTTGAGGTTATTTGGGGTGGACTAGCGGGATACAATGAGCAGTTCTTC. The encoded protein is CSVEVIWGGLAGYNEQFF.

J is TRBJ2-7 and V is TRBV5-5; 7 nucleotides align to TRBD1. Germline trimming cut 3 bases from V and 4 bases from J; bases unmatched to any gene: 10. Germline lookup yields CDR1 SGHKS and CDR2 YYEKEE (reference sequence). The length of the CDR3 is 15 residues. CDR3 sequence (DNA): TGTGCCAGCAGCTGGGCCGGGACAGTTACTTACGAGCAGTACTTC. Translated, it gives CASSWAGTVTYEQYF.

CDR3 amino acids: CASSFGGVYNEQFF. The CDR3, as DNA: TGTGCCAGCAGTTTTGGAGGGGTCTACAATGAGCAGTTCTTC. This rearrangement joins TRBV27 to TRBJ2-1; D is possibly TRBD2 (6 bases). Trimming took off 3 bases at V and 3 bases at J, with 9 bases between the two ends. The CDR3 spans 14 residues. Germline CDR1 reads MNHEY; CDR2 reads SMNVEV (reference sequence).

This chain links TRBV28 with TRBJ2-1; 7 bases are a match to TRBD2. This CDR3 spans 16 amino acids. With V trimmed by 6 bases and J by 4 bases, 12 bases remained unmatched. Germline V CDR1 and CDR2: MDHEN, SYDVKM. The CDR3, as DNA: TGTGCCAGCAGACAAAGGGGTGCGGGAGTATACAATGAGCAGTTCTTC. Protein sequence: CASRQRGAGVYNEQFF.

The chain has TRBV6-6 and TRBJ2-5; D is possibly TRBD1 (6 bases). V was pared by 5 bases and J by 2 bases, with 15 bases between. This CDR3 region has 15 residues. The germline V gene encodes CDR1 MNHNY and CDR2 SVGAGI (reference sequence). The CDR3 spells CASSPRQAAQETQYF. The CDR3 region has the DNA TGTGCCAGCAGTCCCCGACAGGCTGCACAAGAGACCCAGTACTTC.

Written as DNA, the CDR3 is TGTGCCAGCAGCCCAGGGGGTGCAACTAATGAAAAACTGTTTTTT. Protein sequence: CASSPGGATNEKLFF. The chain uses TRBV28 and TRBJ1-4; 7 nucleotides agree with TRBD1. J gave up 0 bases and V 6 bases, and 4 bases lay outside the gene matches. Germline values: CDR1 MDHEN, CDR2 SYDVKM. The CDR3 extends over 15 amino acids.

The chain links TRBV6-6 to TRBJ1-2; D unclear. The CDR3 loop spans 15 amino acids. Germline V gives CDR1 MNHNY, CDR2 SVGAGI (reference sequence). The V and J ends lost 5 bases and 0 bases respectively, with 13 bases between them. CDR3 sequence: CASSKDLPTNYGYTF. CDR3 DNA: TGTGCCAGCAGTAAAGACTTGCCCACTAACTATGGCTACACCTTC.

This chain connects TRBV11-3 to TRBJ2-1, with 12 bases identical to TRBD2. The V segment lost 4 bases and the J segment 5 bases; nucleotides outside the gene matches: 12. This CDR3 comprises 18 residues. Germline values: CDR1 SGHNT, CDR2 YENEEA. The CDR3 region is CASSSWTSGMLQDNEQFF. As DNA, the CDR3 is TGTGCCAGCAGCTCTTGGACTAGCGGGATGCTCCAAGACAATGAGCAGTTCTTC.

This clone appeared once. The rearrangement joins TRBV27 to TRBJ2-7, with 7 nucleotides matching TRBD1. V lost 0 bases, J lost 2 bases, and 1 base stayed unmatched. The CDR3 has 14 amino acids. CDR1 is MNHEY, CDR2 SMNVEV, per germline (reference sequence). The CDR3 region is CASSLSDRPYEQYF. CDR3 in DNA: TGTGCCAGCAGTTTATCGGACAGGCCCTACGAGCAGTACTTC.

The V call is TRBV6-1, the J call TRBJ1-5; 9 nucleotides align to TRBD1. With V trimmed by 0 bases and J by 7 bases, 4 bases remained unmatched. This CDR3 has 15 residues. Germline CDR1 is MNHNS and CDR2 is SASEGT. The CDR3 DNA is TGTGCCAGCAGTGAAGCTACAGGGGGCTGGCAGCCCCAGCATTTT. Translated, it gives CASSEATGGWQPQHF.

The V and J genes are TRBV4-1 and TRBJ1-5; D might be TRBD1 (5 bases). V was pared by 0 bases and J by 2 bases, with 14 bases between. This CDR3 comprises 17 residues. Germline CDR1 MGHRA, CDR2 YSYEKL. The CDR3: CASSQDGLPRGNQPQHF. The CDR3 region has the DNA TGCGCCAGCAGCCAAGACGGACTTCCCAGGGGCAATCAGCCCCAGCATTTT.

The V call is TRBV7-9, the J call TRBJ2-7; the match to TRBD1 covers 7 bases. Germline V gene lookup returns CDR1 SEHNR and CDR2 FQNEAQ (reference sequence). Unmatched junction bases numbered 4, after V lost 3 bases and J lost 2 bases. The CDR3 spans 14 residues. Here the CDR3 reads CASSFPGTAYEQYF. The CDR3 region has the DNA TGTGCCAGCAGCTTTCCCGGGACAGCCTACGAGCAGTACTTC.

The chain employs TRBV5-8 and TRBJ2-2, with 7 positions matching TRBD2. The CDR3 consists of 14 residues. Germline values: CDR1 SGHTS, CDR2 YDEGEE. Trimming removed 3 bases from V and 4 bases from J; junction bases left unmatched: 3. Here the CDR3 reads CASSWVAGTGELFF. CDR3 DNA: TGTGCCAGCAGCTGGGTAGCGGGCACCGGGGAGCTGTTTTTT.

The V gene is TRBV9, the J gene TRBJ2-7; 9 bases map to TRBD2. Germline V gene data show CDR1 as SGDLS and CDR2 as YYNGEE. The V segment lost 4 bases and the J segment 3 bases; nucleotides outside the gene matches: 5. The CDR3 loop spans 14 amino acids. Written as DNA, the CDR3 is TGTGCCAGCAGCTCTGGGACTAGCAGCTACGAGCAGTACTTC. Encoded protein: CASSSGTSSYEQYF.

This chain joins TRBV7-9 and TRBJ2-2; 10 positions agree with TRBD2. CDR3 length equals 16 residues. Germline loops: CDR1 SEHNR, CDR2 FQNEAQ (reference sequence). The ends lost 1 base at V and 2 bases at J; junction bases unmatched: 1. The CDR3, as DNA: TGTGCCAGCAGCTTAGTACTAGCGGGAAACACCGGGGAGCTGTTTTTT. Translation: CASSLVLAGNTGELFF.

The chain links TRBV27 to TRBJ2-1; D assignment may be TRBD1 or TRBD2 (5 bases each). V was cut by 2 bases and J by 4 bases, with 15 bases left in between. Per germline, CDR1 MNHEY and CDR2 SMNVEV (reference sequence). CDR3 length: 16 amino acids. The chain's CDR3 is CASSLVVGDGYNEQFF. As DNA, the CDR3 is TGTGCCAGCAGTTTAGTAGTGGGGGACGGATACAATGAGCAGTTCTTC.

This chain connects TRBV13 to TRBJ2-7; tentative D call: TRBD1 (5 bases). The CDR3 sequence is 16 residues long. V lost 3 bases and J 2 bases, leaving 17 bases between the germline ends. The V gene's germline CDR1 is PRHDT and CDR2 FYEKMQ (reference sequence). CDR3 DNA sequence: TGTGCCAGCAGCTTGCTCTCAGGGCAGGCAGCCTACGAGCAGTACTTC. Its translation: CASSLLSGQAAYEQYF.